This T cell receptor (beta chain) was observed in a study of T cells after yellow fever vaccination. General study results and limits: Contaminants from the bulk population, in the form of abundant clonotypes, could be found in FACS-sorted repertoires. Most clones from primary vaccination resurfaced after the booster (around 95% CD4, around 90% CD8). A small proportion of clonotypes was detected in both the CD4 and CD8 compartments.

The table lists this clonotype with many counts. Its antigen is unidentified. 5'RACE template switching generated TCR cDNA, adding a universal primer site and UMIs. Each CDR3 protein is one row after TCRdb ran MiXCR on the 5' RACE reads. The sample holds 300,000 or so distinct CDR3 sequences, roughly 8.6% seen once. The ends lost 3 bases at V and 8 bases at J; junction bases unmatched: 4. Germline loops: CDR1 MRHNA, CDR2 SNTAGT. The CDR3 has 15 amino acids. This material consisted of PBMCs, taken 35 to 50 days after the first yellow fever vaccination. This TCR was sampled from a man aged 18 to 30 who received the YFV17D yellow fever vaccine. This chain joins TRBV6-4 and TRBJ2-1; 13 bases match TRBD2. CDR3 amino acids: CASSETSGGAHEQFF. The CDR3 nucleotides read TGTGCCAGCAGTGAAACTAGCGGGGGGGCACATGAGCAGTTCTTC.